This TCR beta chain was sequenced in a study of blood T cell repertoires in COVID-19. Overall study context: Researchers got acute and convalescent COVID-19 samples from the United States, Italy and Spain. Sample material is recorded as cDNA or gDNA derived from T cells, B-cell-depleted T cells, or PBMCs.

Germline-derived CDR1 and CDR2 are SEHNR and FQNEAQ (reference sequence). CDR3 length equals 17 residues. V was pared by 5 bases and J by 0 bases, with 20 bases between. Original processing methods: It was from reference gene primer amplification that nucleated cell counts were estimated. Profiling relied on immunoSEQ multiplex PCR, and the TCRdb table lists in-frame clones only, not all of them. Clone size and V and J calls were adopted from that table, with D and trimming inferred from the DNA. The sample shows 110,000 or so clones, about 86% of them seen only once. The specimen sequenced was peripheral blood. The J gene is TRBJ2-7, the V gene TRBV7-9, with a tentative D call TRBD2 (5 bases). The receptor comes from a man aged 80 or over with acute or convalescent COVID-19. For the CDR3, the DNA is TGTGCCAGCAGCCTTCGGACTGGACGGATGAGCTCCTACGAGCAGTACTTC. Amino acids: CASSLRTGRMSSYEQYF. The complete variable domain, with remaining parts taken from reference TRBV7-9 and TRBJ2-7, reads DTGVSQNPRHKITKRGQNVTFRCDPISEHNRLYWYRQTLGQGPEFLTYFQNEAQLEKSRLLSDRFSAERPKGSFSTLEIQRTEQGDSAMYLCASSLRTGRMSSYEQYFGPGTRLTVT.